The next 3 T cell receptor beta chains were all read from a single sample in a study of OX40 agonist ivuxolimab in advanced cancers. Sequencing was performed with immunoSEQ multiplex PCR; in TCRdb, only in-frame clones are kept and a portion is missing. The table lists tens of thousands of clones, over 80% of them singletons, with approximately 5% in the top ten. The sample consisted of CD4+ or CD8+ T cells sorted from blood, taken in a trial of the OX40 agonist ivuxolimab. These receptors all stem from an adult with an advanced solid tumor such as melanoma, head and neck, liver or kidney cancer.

This CDR3 reads CASSQEGLSGNEQFF. In nucleotides, the CDR3 is TGTGCCAGCAGCCAAGAGGGTTTGTCCGGGAATGAGCAGTTCTTC. The rearrangement joins TRBV14 to TRBJ2-1; D call uncertain. The CDR3 is 15 residues long. The V gene lost 0 bases and the J gene lost 7 bases, with 13 bases spanning the gap. Germline CDR1 is SGHDN and CDR2 is FVKESK.

CDR3 sequence (DNA): TGTGCCAGCAGTCGAGACAGGGATAACTATGGCTACACCTTC. This translates into CASSRDRDNYGYTF. This chain links TRBV5-4 with TRBJ1-2; 7 bases agree with TRBD1. The V gene's germline CDR1 is SGHNT and CDR2 YYREEE (reference sequence). CDR3 size: 14 residues. V was pared by 5 bases and J by 1 base, with 5 bases of the junction left unmatched.

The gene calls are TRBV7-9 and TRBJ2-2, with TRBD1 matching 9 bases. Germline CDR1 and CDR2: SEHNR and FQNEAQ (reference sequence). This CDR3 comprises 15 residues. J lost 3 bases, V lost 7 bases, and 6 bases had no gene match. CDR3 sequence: CASMPGTGYTGELFF. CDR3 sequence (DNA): TGTGCCAGCATGCCAGGGACAGGGTACACCGGGGAGCTGTTTTTT.